The rows below give T cell receptor beta chains drawn from one sample of a study of blood T cell repertoires in COVID-19. Only in-frame clones appear in the TCRdb table, and some are missing; sequencing was by immunoSEQ multiplex PCR. The sample gives 150,000 to 170,000 clones, about 79% of which show up once; 25% to 30% is in the top ten. The specimen sequenced was peripheral blood. These receptors originate from a woman in her sixties or seventies with acute or convalescent COVID-19. The CDR3 runs from the conserved cysteine through the conserved F or W. The D gene is left open where the match is weak. Not every row has a clone size; where given, it reads once, few, many or a size class.

clone_size d_call j_call v_call cdr3_aa cdr3_nt
- TRBD1 TRBJ2-2 TRBV5-1 CASSLRGPGTGELFF TGCGCCAGCAGCTTGAGGGGGCCGGGGACCGGGGAGCTGTTTTTT
- TRBD2 TRBJ2-2 TRBV6-5 CASSAAGGATGELFF TGTGCCAGCAGCGCCGCCGGGGGGGCAACCGGGGAGCTGTTTTTT
- TRBD1 TRBJ2-1 TRBV3-1/TRBV3-2 CASSRGTGGYNEQFF TGTGCCAGCAGCCGGGGGACAGGGGGCTACAATGAGCAGTTCTTC
- - TRBJ2-7 TRBV12-3/TRBV12-4 CASSYTGYEQYF TGTGCCAGCAGTTATACGGGTTACGAGCAGTACTTC
- - TRBJ2-7 TRBV6-5 CASSPTTKTYEQYF TGTGCCAGCAGTCCCACGACAAAAACCTACGAGCAGTACTTC
once TRBD1 TRBJ2-7 TRBV9 CASSVGTGTPGQSYEQYF TGTGCCAGCAGCGTAGGTACTGGTACACCGGGACAGTCCTACGAGCAGTACTTC
few TRBD2 TRBJ2-2 TRBV28 CASSLHSGVAGELFF TGTGCCAGCAGTTTACATAGCGGGGTTGCCGGGGAGCTGTTTTTT
- - TRBJ2-5 TRBV19 CASSRGIQETQYF TGTGCCAGTAGTCGGGGGATCCAAGAGACCCAGTACTTC
- - TRBJ1-2 TRBV11-2 CASSSATGNYGYTF TGTGCCAGCAGCTCAGCGACAGGAAACTATGGCTACACCTTC
- - TRBJ1-2 TRBV10-2 CASSPGQANYGYTF TGCGCCAGCAGCCCGGGACAAGCTAACTATGGCTACACCTTC
- - TRBJ1-1 TRBV18 CASSRIRTALGPEAFF TGTGCCAGCTCACGGATTCGGACAGCGCTAGGGCCTGAAGCTTTCTTT
- TRBD1 TRBJ1-5 TRBV7-2 CASSLDGTGMMQPQHF TGTGCCAGCAGCTTAGACGGGACAGGGATGATGCAGCCCCAGCATTTT
- - TRBJ2-3 TRBV7-8 CASRPPRESPSTDTQYF TGTGCCAGCAGACCGCCAAGAGAGTCTCCAAGCACAGATACGCAGTATTTT
- - TRBJ2-1 TRBV5-1 CASSQRALNRVDEQFF TGCGCCAGCAGCCAGAGAGCCCTGAACAGGGTCGATGAGCAGTTCTTC
- - TRBJ2-1 TRBV4-2 CASSQEGGQFF TGTGCCAGCAGCCAAGAGGGGGGACAGTTCTTC
- - TRBJ2-2 TRBV11-2 CASSSLQAANTGELFF TGTGCCAGCAGCTCCCTCCAGGCCGCGAACACCGGGGAGCTGTTTTTT
- - TRBJ1-5 TRBV12-3/TRBV12-4 CASSLVVQPQHF TGTGCCAGCAGTTTAGTAGTTCAGCCCCAGCATTTT
- TRBD2 TRBJ2-1 TRBV10-2 CASTRLADLNEQFF TGCGCCAGCACCCGACTAGCGGACCTCAATGAGCAGTTCTTC
- TRBD1 TRBJ2-5 TRBV6-5 CASSSAGTGPGTQYF TGTGCCAGCAGTTCAGCCGGGACAGGGCCAGGGACCCAGTACTTC
- - TRBJ1-6 TRBV21-1 CASSKNSHTNSPLHF TGTGCCAGCAGCAAGAATAGTCATACGAATTCACCCCTCCACTTT
- TRBD1 TRBJ2-1 TRBV5-1 CASTLFPGTGYNEQFF TGCGCCAGCACCCTTTTCCCCGGGACAGGGTACAATGAGCAGTTCTTC
- TRBD1 TRBJ1-5 TRBV10-2 CASTTGNQPQHF TGCGCCAGCACGACAGGGAATCAGCCCCAGCATTTT
- - TRBJ1-3 TRBV28 CATDTAGNTIYF TGTGCCACCGACACGGCGGGAAACACCATATATTTT
once - TRBJ2-3 TRBV5-8 CASSLEPLAPDTQYF TGTGCCAGCAGCTTGGAACCGTTGGCCCCAGATACGCAGTATTTT
- - TRBJ1-5 TRBV4-2 CASSQRGDTSNQPQHF TGTGCCAGCAGCCAGCGGGGAGACACTAGCAATCAGCCCCAGCATTTT
few - TRBJ1-2 TRBV7-8 CASSLAGAGPEYGYTF TGTGCCAGCAGCTTAGCTGGGGCCGGGCCGGAATATGGCTACACCTTC
- TRBD2 TRBJ2-1 TRBV10-3 CAISEARGANEQFF TGTGCCATCAGTGAAGCGCGGGGGGCAAATGAGCAGTTCTTC
- - TRBJ1-5 TRBV12-3/TRBV12-4 CASTSSNQPQHF TGTGCCAGCACTTCTAGCAATCAGCCCCAGCATTTT
- TRBD1 TRBJ2-1 TRBV19 CASSIAGQGPYNEQFF TGTGCCAGTAGTATAGCCGGACAGGGACCATACAATGAGCAGTTCTTC
- - TRBJ1-4 TRBV5-5 CASSFFSSEKLFF TGTGCCAGCAGCTTTTTTAGTTCGGAAAAACTGTTTTTT
- - TRBJ1-6 TRBV6-5 CASSYWQNSPLHF TGTGCCAGCAGTTATTGGCAAAATTCACCCCTCCACTTT
- TRBD1 TRBJ2-7 TRBV6-6 CASSYSRTGAYEQYF TGTGCCAGCAGTTACTCCCGGACAGGGGCCTACGAGCAGTACTTC
- - TRBJ1-6 TRBV7-3 CASSSGHSNSPLHF TGTGCCAGCAGCTCCGGACATTCCAATTCACCCCTCCACTTT
- TRBD1 TRBJ1-3 TRBV6-4 CASQASDRAGNTIYF TGTGCCAGCCAAGCCTCCGACAGGGCCGGAAACACCATATATTTT
once TRBD1 TRBJ1-1 TRBV27 CASTFRTGARGTEAFF TGTGCCAGCACCTTTCGGACAGGGGCCCGGGGGACTGAAGCTTTCTTT
- - TRBJ1-1 TRBV9 CASSVWASAEAFF TGTGCCAGCAGCGTATGGGCTTCCGCTGAAGCTTTCTTT
few - TRBJ1-1 TRBV19 CASSRSRGLAEAFF TGTGCCAGTAGTCGCTCCAGGGGTTTGGCTGAAGCTTTCTTT
- TRBD2 TRBJ2-1 TRBV5-1 CASSSQTLAGGYNEQFF TGCGCCAGCAGCTCGCAAACCCTAGCGGGGGGTTACAATGAGCAGTTCTTC
- - TRBJ2-1 TRBV2 CARRRQTQFF TGTGCCCGAAGAAGACAAACCCAGTTCTTC
- - TRBJ1-5 TRBV19 CATSQGNQPQHF TGTGCCACTTCGCAGGGGAATCAGCCCCAGCATTTT
- TRBD1 TRBJ2-1 TRBV11-1 CASSVQGQGGYNEQFF TGTGCCAGCAGCGTACAAGGACAGGGTGGTTACAATGAGCAGTTCTTC
- - TRBJ1-4 TRBV18 CASSPDRNNEKLFF TGTGCCAGCTCACCCGACAGGAATAATGAAAAACTGTTTTTT
- TRBD2 TRBJ2-5 TRBV6-1 CASSDGLAGGPISGQTQYF TGTGCCAGCAGTGACGGACTAGCGGGGGGGCCTATATCCGGCCAGACCCAGTACTTC
- - TRBJ1-1 TRBV12-3/TRBV12-4 CASNRRGGTEAFF TGTGCCAGCAACCGACGAGGTGGCACTGAAGCTTTCTTT
- TRBD1 TRBJ1-1 TRBV9 CASSPSGQPYMNTEAFF TGTGCCAGCAGCCCCTCGGGACAGCCTTACATGAACACTGAAGCTTTCTTT
- TRBD1 TRBJ2-3 TRBV4-2 CASSQDGTGSLDTQYF TGTGCCAGCAGCCAAGATGGGACAGGGAGTTTGGATACGCAGTATTTT
- - TRBJ1-2 TRBV27 CASSRSTATNYGYTF TGTGCCAGCAGCCGGTCGACAGCCACTAACTATGGCTACACCTTC
few TRBD1 TRBJ1-6 TRBV6-5 CASSYSRTGDSPLHF TGTGCCAGCAGTTACTCCAGGACAGGGGATTCACCCCTCCACTTT